This TCR beta chain was documented in a study of OX40 agonist ivuxolimab in advanced cancers. The study, taken as a whole, reports: In a subset of nonresponders, normalized T-cell clonal expansion was also low.

Clones were read by immunoSEQ multiplex PCR, and TCRdb kept only the in-frame ones, dropping some. The sample includes about 61,000 clones, roughly 87% of them seen just once. The length of the CDR3 is 16 residues. J gave up 9 bases and V 1 base, and 8 bases lay outside the gene matches. CDR1 SGHNT and CDR2 YENEEA come from the germline V gene. In regard to this clone: What it binds is unknown.

This specimen consisted of CD4+ or CD8+ T cells sorted from blood, obtained in a trial of the OX40 agonist ivuxolimab. This TCR derives from an adult with an advanced solid tumor such as melanoma, head and neck, liver or kidney cancer. The chain couples TRBV11-3 to TRBJ2-1, with TRBD2 matching 11 bases. CDR3: CASSLVLSGGAFEQFF. CDR3 DNA: TGTGCCAGCAGCTTAGTCCTTAGCGGGGGGGCCTTTGAGCAGTTCTTC.